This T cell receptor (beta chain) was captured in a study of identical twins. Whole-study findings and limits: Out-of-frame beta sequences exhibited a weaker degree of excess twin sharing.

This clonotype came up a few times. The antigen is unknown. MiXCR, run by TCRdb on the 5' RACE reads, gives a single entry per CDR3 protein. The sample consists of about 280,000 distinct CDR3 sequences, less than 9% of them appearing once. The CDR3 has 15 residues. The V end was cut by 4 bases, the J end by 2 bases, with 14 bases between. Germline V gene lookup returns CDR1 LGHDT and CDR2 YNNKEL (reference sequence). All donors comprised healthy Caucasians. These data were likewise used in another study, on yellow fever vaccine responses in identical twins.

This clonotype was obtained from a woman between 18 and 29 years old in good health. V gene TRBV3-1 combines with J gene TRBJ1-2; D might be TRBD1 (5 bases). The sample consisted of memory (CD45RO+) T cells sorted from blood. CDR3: CASSRPGPQNYGYTF. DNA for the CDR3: TGTGCCAGCAGCCGGCCGGGACCGCAGAACTATGGCTACACCTTC.